The rows below give T cell receptor beta chains drawn from one sample of a study of shared clonotypes between healthy human individuals. Assay used: immunoSEQ multiplex PCR; TCRdb lists only in-frame clones, some missing. The sample contains approximately 1.4 million clones, 98% of which appear only once. Sequences were obtained from naive CD4+ T cells sorted from blood. These TCRs come from a man aged 30 to 45 in good health. Both conserved end residues are part of each CDR3.

V gene,J gene,CDR3 protein
TRBV5-3,TRBJ1-5,CARSSRDTGYHSNQPQHF
TRBV5-6,TRBJ2-5,CASSLVGGAEETQYF
TRBV28,TRBJ2-7,CASSSLPGDRFYEQYF
TRBV27,TRBJ2-3,CASSLDPLGVKRTDTQYF
TRBV27,TRBJ1-2,CASSDKFYGYTF
TRBV5-5,TRBJ2-7,CASSLDAGSWSYEQYF
TRBV28,TRBJ1-3,CASSPNQGSSGNTIYF
TRBV6-5,TRBJ1-1,CASSYPERTEAFF
TRBV10-3,TRBJ2-2,CAISPRGREAGELFF
TRBV5-1,TRBJ2-1,CASSTQGYDGNEQFF
TRBV11-2,TRBJ2-3,CASSLESTRGADTQYF
TRBV27,TRBJ2-2,CASSPGTRNTGELFF
TRBV27,TRBJ1-5,CASSPRMTGVPGQPQHF
TRBV28,TRBJ1-5,CATSGNQPQHF
TRBV27,TRBJ1-2,CASSPTGYGYTF
TRBV20-1,TRBJ2-1,CSAATREQFF
TRBV19,TRBJ2-5,CASSTGTGPHQETQYF
TRBV20-1,TRBJ1-5,CSAGPQPQHF
TRBV18,TRBJ1-5,CASSPQRHTGGEPQHF
TRBV7-5,TRBJ2-2,CASSFSGLAGTGELFF
TRBV7-2,TRBJ2-3,CASSYTSGLTDTQYF
TRBV5-1,TRBJ2-3,CATRSTAGPSDTQYF
TRBV9,TRBJ2-7,CASSVTASSYEQYF
TRBV6-1,TRBJ2-5,CASRASGRALGTQYF
TRBV4-1,TRBJ2-3,CASSQDDIRASTDTQYF
TRBV11-2,TRBJ2-7,CASSFRTSGSVYEQYF
TRBV9,TRBJ2-1,CASSVVGDEQFF
TRBV18,TRBJ2-5,CASSPGTEETQYF
TRBV30,TRBJ2-1,CAWGNPATGNKDEQFF
TRBV5-1,TRBJ2-6,CASSLVPNRSGANVLTF
TRBV27,TRBJ2-7,CASSYRGGSYEQYF
TRBV18,TRBJ2-2,CASSPLRHTGSYTGELFF
TRBV10-2,TRBJ2-1,CASKGLELLNEQFF
TRBV19,TRBJ2-1,CASSGTLRHEQFF
TRBV5-1,TRBJ2-2,CASSLGHEDGELFF
TRBV29-1,TRBJ2-1,CSGGSMGVREQFF
TRBV5-5,TRBJ1-2,CASGILDYGYTF
TRBV23-1,TRBJ2-7,CASSYEQYF
TRBV2,TRBJ1-4,CASRPGAGKDEKLFF
TRBV6-4,TRBJ1-2,CASSDSNMGGYTF
TRBV9,TRBJ2-2,CASSVDLFGLAGTDGELFF
TRBV28,TRBJ2-3,CASSRTSGIAQTYTDTQYF
TRBV28,TRBJ2-7,CASRPWSLKPGAYEQYF
TRBV5-1,TRBJ2-7,CASSKDRDFFYEQYF
TRBV6-1,TRBJ2-1,CASSEVGGRYNEQFF
TRBV11-2,TRBJ2-7,CASSLNYGMVSYEQYF
TRBV27,TRBJ1-2,CASSLGPGDYGYTF